These 8 T cell receptor beta chains were all obtained from the same sample, sequenced in a study of blood T cells in healthy people across ages. Primed by a sample-barcoded 5' primer and a J-beta primer mix, a second PCR proceeded for 7 to 11 cycles. TCRdb itself ran the 5' RACE reads through MiXCR, one entry per CDR3 protein. This sample yields fewer than 750,000 distinct CDR3 sequences, of which 40% to 55% are seen a single time; roughly 24% belongs to the top ten. The source material was blood. The origin of the receptors is a man older than 75 in good health.

The V call is TRBV3-1, the J call TRBJ2-5; no clear D gene. V lost 7 bases and J 7 bases, leaving 16 bases between the germline ends. The CDR3 spans 13 residues. Germline V gene lookup returns CDR1 LGHDT and CDR2 YNNKEL (reference sequence). This chain's CDR3 is CASNHISEGTQYF. In DNA, the CDR3 is TGTGCCAGCAACCACATCTCGGAAGGGACCCAGTACTTC.

The rearrangement joins TRBV18 to TRBJ2-1, with a tentative D call TRBD2 (6 bases). Germline lookup yields CDR1 KGHSH and CDR2 LQKENI. Trimming removed 6 bases from V and 6 bases from J, with 21 bases in between. CDR3 size: 16 residues. The CDR3 DNA sequence: TGTGCCAGCTCCCAAGGGGCTAGCGCCTCTTTCAATGAGCAGTTCTTC. Translated, it gives CASSQGASASFNEQFF. Full variable domain (rest looked up from reference TRBV18 and TRBJ2-1): NAGVMQNPRHLVRRRGQEARLRCSPMKGHSHVYWYRQLPEEGLKFMVYLQKENIIDESGMPKERFSAEFPKEGPSILRIQQVVRGDSAAYFCASSQGASASFNEQFFGPGTRLTVL.

The chain couples TRBV7-2 to TRBJ2-3; 7 nucleotides agree with TRBD2. The V segment lost 4 bases and the J segment 2 bases; nucleotides outside the gene matches: 12. The CDR3 spans 17 residues. Germline CDR1 SGHTA, CDR2 FQGNSA. Here the CDR3 DNA reads TGTGCCAGCAGCTCTCCGGCGGGGGACCCACACACAGATACGCAGTATTTT. Amino acids: CASSSPAGDPHTDTQYF.

The chain's CDR3 is CASSQAFRGRLNYGYTF. In DNA, the CDR3 is TGCGCCAGCAGCCAAGCGTTCAGGGGGCGCCTTAACTATGGCTACACCTTC. The V call is TRBV4-3, the J call TRBJ1-2, with 8 bases lining up with TRBD1. Per the germline V gene, CDR1 is LGHNA and CDR2 is YSLEER. This CDR3 contains 17 residues. V was pared by 1 base and J by 1 base, with 8 bases of the junction left unmatched.

This chain joins TRBV10-2 and TRBJ2-7; TRBD1 aligns across 9 bases. This CDR3 contains 15 residues. V was pared by 6 bases and J by 2 bases, with 8 bases of the junction left unmatched. CDR1 and CDR2 (germline): WSHSY, SAAADI. CDR3 DNA sequence: TGCGCCAGCAGGGGGGGACAGGGCTTCACCTACGAGCAGTACTTC. Translating gives CASRGGQGFTYEQYF.

The CDR3 region has the DNA TGTGCCAGCAGTTTAAACCACTATGAGCAGTACTTC. Protein: CASSLNHYEQYF. The chain uses TRBV28 and TRBJ2-5; D call uncertain. This CDR3 is 12 amino acids long. Germline CDR1 and CDR2: MDHEN and SYDVKM. V lost 2 bases, J lost 11 bases, and 12 bases lay in between.

The chain combines TRBV4-3 with TRBJ2-5; TRBD2 matches at 11 bases. Per germline, CDR1 LGHNA and CDR2 YSLEER. Unmatched junction bases numbered 9, after V lost 3 bases and J lost 3 bases. The CDR3 contains 17 residues. The CDR3 protein is CASSQDPGLAVEETQYF. The CDR3 DNA reads TGCGCCAGCAGCCAGGACCCGGGACTAGCGGTGGAAGAGACCCAGTACTTC.

This sequence joins TRBV9 and TRBJ2-1, with 15 nucleotides matching TRBD2. V trimming: 1 base; J trimming: 10 bases; junction bases outside the gene matches: 3. The CDR3 is made up of 15 amino acids. Germline CDR1 SGDLS, CDR2 YYNGEE. CDR3 residues: CASSVRGLAGGEQFF. CDR3 DNA: TGTGCCAGCAGCGTACGTGGACTAGCGGGGGGGGAGCAGTTCTTC.